The 16 T cell receptor beta chains below all came from one sample that was sequenced in a study of T cells in localized non-small cell lung cancer. Sequenced by immunoSEQ multiplex PCR; TCRdb stores in-frame clones only, minus some. Altogether 70,000 to 90,000 clones are present, around 82% being singletons, with the ten largest covering approximately 9.7%. The sample here was peripheral blood, taken before any cancer treatment. These receptors came from a female donor aged 60 or older with stage I lung adenocarcinoma.

The chain links TRBV4-1 to TRBJ2-3, with D tentatively TRBD1 (5 bases). V dropped 4 bases and J dropped 4 bases, with 12 bases sitting between them. The CDR3 consists of 14 residues. CDR1 and CDR2 from the germline V gene are MGHRA and YSYEKL. This CDR3 is CASSRDSLSDTQYF. DNA of the CDR3: TGCGCCAGCAGCCGCGACAGCCTTTCAGATACGCAGTATTTT.

This sequence joins TRBV10-3 and TRBJ2-2; no firm D call. Germline V gene lookup returns CDR1 ENHRY and CDR2 SYGVKD. Trimming took 0 bases from V and 6 from J, leaving 5 bases between them. CDR3 length equals 13 residues. CDR3 sequence (DNA): TGTGCCATCAGTGAGTCGAGACCCGGGGAGCTGTTTTTT. Translating it yields CAISESRPGELFF.

This clone has only a few counts. The chain has TRBV30 and TRBJ1-1; D gene ambiguous. The germline V and J ends were trimmed by 4 bases and 1 base, with 10 bases remaining between them. The CDR3 has 13 residues. Per the germline V gene, CDR1 is GTSNPN and CDR2 is SVGIG (reference sequence). The CDR3: CAWNLGENTEAFF. The CDR3 DNA follows: TGTGCCTGGAATCTCGGGGAGAACACTGAAGCTTTCTTT.

This chain joins TRBV6-7 and TRBJ2-7, with D tentatively TRBD1 (5 bases). TRBV6-7 is an ORF for which the function is uncertain. This CDR3 has 16 amino acids. V lost 5 bases and J lost 2, with 19 bases in between. This chain's CDR3 is CASSNQLIPGPYEQYF. Here the CDR3 DNA reads TGTGCCAGCAGTAACCAACTCATTCCAGGGCCCTACGAGCAGTACTTC.

This clone came up a few times. The chain combines TRBV7-9 with TRBJ2-2; 8 nucleotides match TRBD1. Trimming took 5 bases from V and 4 from J; bases not matched to a gene: 3. Germline assignment: CDR1 SEHNR and CDR2 FQNEAQ (reference sequence). This CDR3 contains 14 residues. The CDR3 protein is CASSRTGSTGELFF. The CDR3 coding sequence is TGTGCCAGCAGCCGGACAGGGAGCACCGGGGAGCTGTTTTTT.

This clone appeared once. The V gene is TRBV7-2, the J gene TRBJ1-4; D gene uncertain. The CDR3 consists of 15 residues. Germline V gene lookup returns CDR1 SGHTA and CDR2 FQGNSA. Deletions cut 3 bases from V and 5 bases from J, with 13 bases between. The CDR3 here is CASSLDPGKNEKLFF. The CDR3 DNA sequence: TGTGCCAGCAGCTTGGATCCAGGAAAGAATGAAAAACTGTTTTTT.

This chain joins TRBV16 and TRBJ1-5; possibly TRBD1 for D (6 bases). CDR3 length equals 15 residues. Germline V CDR1 and CDR2: KGHSY, FQNENV. The ends were cut back, 4 bases at V and 5 bases at J, with 15 bases in the middle. The CDR3 region is CASSPRGSNYQPQHF. The CDR3 bases are TGTGCCAGCAGCCCGAGGGGGAGTAACTATCAGCCCCAGCATTTT.

This clone was seen once. CDR3 region: CASSSETSGNIQYF. The CDR3 bases are TGTGCCAGCAGCTCGGAAACGAGTGGAAACATTCAGTACTTC. This chain uses TRBV5-6 with TRBJ2-4, with D unclear. The CDR3 sequence is 14 residues long. Germline CDR1 is SGHDT and CDR2 is YYEEEE. Deletions cut 3 bases from V and 6 bases from J, with 13 bases between.

The V gene is TRBV7-2, the J gene TRBJ1-2, with D possibly TRBD1 on 5 matching bases. V was pared by 5 bases and J by 8 bases, with 21 bases between. The CDR3 has 15 amino acids. The germline V gene encodes CDR1 SGHTA and CDR2 FQGNSA. CDR3 sequence reads: CASSPPPPSGRGYTF. CDR3 nucleotides: TGTGCCAGCAGCCCTCCGCCCCCTTCAGGGCGAGGCTACACCTTC.

The J gene is TRBJ1-4, the V gene TRBV2; possibly TRBD1 for D (5 bases). V gave up 0 bases and J gave up 8 bases, with 13 bases separating them. Germline V gene data show CDR1 as SNHLY and CDR2 as FYNNEI. This CDR3 region has 15 residues. The CDR3, as DNA: TGTGCCAGCAGTGAAGCGCTTTGGGGACGAGAAAAACTGTTTTTT. It encodes CASSEALWGREKLFF.

This sequence joins TRBV19 and TRBJ2-2, with D possibly matching TRBD1 (5 bases). V lost 2 bases to trimming and J lost 7 bases, with 5 bases between them. Per germline, CDR1 LNHDA and CDR2 SQIVND (reference sequence). This CDR3 comprises 12 residues. CDR3 in DNA: TGTGCCAGTAGTATACAGGGCGGGGAGCTGTTTTTT. Translating it yields CASSIQGGELFF. Complete variable domain (other parts from reference TRBV19 and TRBJ2-2): DGGITQSPKYLFRKEGQNVTLSCEQNLNHDAMYWYRQDPGQGLRLIYYSQIVNDFQKGDIAEGYSVSREKKESFPLTVTSAQKNPTAFYLCASSIQGGELFFGEGSRLTVL.

The chain joins TRBV5-4 to TRBJ2-3; 7 nucleotides align to TRBD1. The germline CDR1 and CDR2 sequences are SGHNT and YYREEE (reference sequence). The CDR3 runs 13 residues. Trimming removed 7 bases from V and 5 bases from J; junction bases left unmatched: 7. The CDR3 region is CASRPNRGDTQYF. In DNA, the CDR3 is TGTGCCAGCCGTCCGAACAGGGGAGATACGCAGTATTTT.

The chain uses TRBV28 and TRBJ1-2; perhaps TRBD1 as D (6 bases). Germline V gives CDR1 MDHEN, CDR2 SYDVKM. The CDR3 contains 14 residues. Trimming removed 5 bases at V and 4 bases at J, with 14 bases between. This CDR3 reads CASSATGSLYGYTF. DNA for the CDR3: TGTGCCAGCAGTGCTACAGGGAGTCTCTATGGCTACACCTTC.

Concerning this clone itself: Other DNA sequences in this specimen translate into the identical CDR3. The chain carries TRBV7-2 and TRBJ1-5; a possible D gene is TRBD1 (5 bases). The CDR3 runs 14 residues. Germline V gives CDR1 SGHTA, CDR2 FQGNSA. Between the trimmed V and J ends, which lost 1 base and 6 bases, there was a span of 10 bases. CDR3 sequence (DNA): TGTGCCAGCAGCTTAGGGGCAGGGACTCAGCCCCAGCATTTT. Its protein product is CASSLGAGTQPQHF.

This clone was observed a handful of times. Distinct nucleotide sequences in the sample also encode this CDR3. The V call is TRBV19, the J call TRBJ2-7; D remains ambiguous. The germline V and J ends were trimmed by 5 bases and 4 bases, with 6 bases remaining between them. This CDR3 region has 11 residues. Per germline, CDR1 LNHDA and CDR2 SQIVND (reference sequence). The CDR3 loop is CASSGDYEQYF. The CDR3 bases are TGTGCCAGTAGTGGGGATTACGAGCAGTACTTC.

V and J are TRBV7-9 and TRBJ1-1; possible D gene TRBD1, 5 bases. Trimming left V 8 bases short and J 4 bases short, with 8 bases between. Germline CDR1 SEHNR, CDR2 FQNEAQ (reference sequence). This CDR3 comprises 11 residues. CDR3 protein: CASVRGTEAFF. The CDR3 DNA follows: TGTGCCAGCGTGAGGGGCACTGAAGCTTTCTTT. The full variable domain, its missing parts supplied by reference TRBV7-9 and TRBJ1-1, is DTGVSQNPRHKITKRGQNVTFRCDPISEHNRLYWYRQTLGQGPEFLTYFQNEAQLEKSRLLSDRFSAERPKGSFSTLEIQRTEQGDSAMYLCASVRGTEAFFGQGTRLTVV.